This T cell receptor beta chain was sequenced for a study of shared clonotypes between healthy human individuals (TCRdb year 2020). In terms of the full investigation: A few men and a couple of women, aged 18 to 49 years, made up the cohort. For each donor, CD4 naive and CD4 memory were each run on three plates, CD8 naive on two plates, and CD8 memory on one plate. The study deeply sequenced blood TCR repertoires of about five healthy adults to estimate repertoire size and the extent of clonotype sharing between individuals. Different laboratories and diverse techniques were used to prepare libraries and sequence TCR repertoires, to increase sequencing depth and limit assay-specific biases. Per donor, leukapheresis produced somewhere between about 0.9 and 9.5 billion PBMCs.

Of note for this clone: No antigen is known for it. Base quality data are lacking; no much larger clone is found one base away.

Study-level results and caveats: Based on pairwise subsampling, the degree of clonotype sharing among donors was expected to be affected by sequencing depth. Incomplete sequencing was indicated by rarefaction of sorted-subset datasets, despite the large sequencing depth. Only blood was sampled, and tissue TCR repertoires likely differ from those in blood. When four donors were compared, the shared fraction of clonotypes was about 5% for naive CD4, more than 3% for naive CD8, roughly 2.5% for memory CD4, and 0.3% to 0.5% for memory CD8. Estimated clonotype richness was generally larger for naive than for memory subsets. Compared with non-shared clonotypes, the clonotypes found in all four sorted-subset donors had higher generation probabilities. Because the study included only a small number of donors, the genetic and exposure-history diversity represented was limited.

Using the deep immunoSEQ assay, TCR CDR3 regions were amplified from genomic DNA by multiplex PCR. Extracted genomic DNA from each cell subset was distributed evenly across all wells of several immunoSEQ 96-well plates, and each plate was treated as a replicate. Each replicate PCR for sorted subsets received 200 ng genomic DNA, equal to roughly 33,000 T cell genomes. The purified libraries were quantified using a Qubit 3.0 fluorometer, sized with a Bioanalyzer 2100, and then quantified again using the KAPA Library Quantification kit. Every immunoSEQ 96-well plate was sequenced on a dedicated single-read 150-cycle Illumina NextSeq 550 flow cell. As for the original processing: The immunoSEQ output contained only junctional sequences without quality scores, so filtering could not match that applied to full-length reads. Sequences were annotated with PyIR, a Python wrapper for IgBLAST v1.9, using IMGT germline references to assign V/J genes and CDR3. Reads were filtered out if the reads had weak V/J assignments (E-value above 1e-6), no CDR3, stop codons, out-of-frame junctions, or ambiguous translated residues. V3J clonotypes were defined as sequences sharing the same inferred V gene, J gene, and CDR3 amino acid sequence. Percentage overlap between repertoires was computed as shared unique clonotypes divided by the size of the smaller repertoire. Richness of each repertoire was evaluated using RTK rarefaction, the Chao1 estimator, and Recon v2.1 estimates of unobserved clonotypes. For all TCRbeta clonotypes obtained by the gDNA method from four donors, generation probabilities were computed with OLGA. The table was pulled from immuneACCESS by TCRdb, which kept in-frame rearrangements only. Such tables lose some clones; where checked, under half of the loss comes from unresolved V genes, and the rest has no known cause. The V and J calls and clone size come from that table; D and trimming were worked out from the DNA. The sample records some 630,000 clones, roughly 96% of which are singletons. The biggest ten clones account for about 0.12% of the sample.

For the CD8 naive samples, CD45RO-negative cells were positively selected for CCR7, yielding a CD45RA+CCR7+ population from which TemRA cells were excluded. Donors were healthy HIV-negative adults with no recently reported acute infections or vaccinations. All donors were Caucasian adults living in Nashville, Tennessee, USA. Blood was collected by leukapheresis, and PBMCs were isolated by Ficoll-Histopaque density gradient centrifugation and then cryopreserved in liquid nitrogen vapor phase. Purity and quantity of every magnetically sorted T cell population were checked by analytical flow cytometry. Genomic DNA was isolated from every sorted fraction and measured by UV absorbance on a Nanodrop 2000c. Including the terminal cysteine and phenylalanine, the CDR3 comprises 14 residues. The sequence is cut down to CDR3 DNA, 42 bases in frame from base 1. V is cut back by 5 bases and J by 4 bases, with 4 bases in the junction unmatched. Taken from the germline V gene, the CDR1 and CDR2 loops are MDHEN and SYDVKM.

The receptor was derived from a woman between 25 and 40 years old in good health. The sample taken for sequencing was naive CD8+ T cells sorted from blood. This specimen's cell subset or site label, interpreted: CD45RA+CCR7+. The chain links TRBV28 with TRBJ2-3; 9 bases in the middle match TRBD1. The DNA sequence is given as TGTGCCAGCAGTCCCGGACAGGGGCCAGATACGCAGTATTTT. It codes for CASSPGQGPDTQYF. Supplemented by the reference TRBV28 and TRBJ2-3 proteins around the CDR3, the complete variable domain is DVKVTQSSRYLVKRTGEKVFLECVQDMDHENMFWYRQDPGLGLRLIYFSYDVKMKEKGDIPEGYSVSREKKERFSLILESASTNQTSMYLCASSPGQGPDTQYFGPGTRLTVL.